A single sample is the source of the 14 T cell receptor beta chains below, sequenced in a study of T cells in Graves' hyperthyroidism and ophthalmopathy. Amplified regions were TCR beta CDR3 sequences from RNA transcripts. A first-round RT-PCR of the TCR CDR3 used the HTBI primer set. TCRdb independently ran MiXCR on the multiplex PCR reads; one entry per CDR3 protein. The sample gives hundreds of thousands of distinct CDR3 sequences, 20% of which show up once; approximately 48% is in the top ten. The sample comprised blood. These receptor sequences come from a man aged 40-55 years with Graves' ophthalmopathy.

There are many counts of this clonotype. The V call is TRBV11-2, the J call TRBJ2-1, with 16 nucleotides matching TRBD2. V shed 3 bases and J 10 bases; nucleotides not matched to a gene: 0. The CDR3 spans 14 residues. Germline CDR1 and CDR2: SGHAT and FQNNGV. The CDR3 sequence: CASSLGLAGGEQFF. The CDR3 DNA follows: TGTGCCAGCAGCTTGGGACTAGCGGGAGGGGAGCAGTTCTTC.

V gene TRBV20-1 combines with J gene TRBJ1-2, with a weak D call TRBD1 (5 bases). Germline loops: CDR1 DFQATT, CDR2 SNEGSKA (reference sequence). CDR3 length: 13 residues. V was clipped by 5 bases and J by 8 bases, with 18 bases between them. The CDR3 nucleotides are TGCAGTGCTTATTTTTCGGGGGACGGAGGCTACACCTTC. It yields the protein CSAYFSGDGGYTF.

This clonotype was picked up a small number of times. This chain joins TRBV12-3 or TRBV12-4 and TRBJ1-3; D is unclear. Trimming stripped 7 bases from V and 0 bases from J, with 4 bases between. The CDR3 has 12 amino acids. In DNA, the CDR3 is TGTGCCAGCAAGAGCTCTGGAAACACCATATATTTT. As protein: CASKSSGNTIYF.

This clonotype came up many times. The chain recombines TRBV18 with TRBJ2-7; the D call may be TRBD1 or TRBD2 (8 bases each). In germline, CDR1 is KGHSH, CDR2 LQKENI. This CDR3 is built from 16 residues. The germline V and J ends were trimmed by 1 base and 6 bases, with 19 bases remaining between them. The CDR3 nucleotides are TGTGCCAGCTCACCACTTGGGACAGGCGGGAGGTCCGAGCAGTACTTC. This translates into CASSPLGTGGRSEQYF.

This clonotype has more than one count but fewer than ten. The chain employs TRBV5-1 and TRBJ2-7, with D possibly matching TRBD1 (5 bases). Germline values: CDR1 SGHRS, CDR2 YFSETQ. With 0 bases removed from V and 5 bases from J, the gap between germline ends came to 9 bases. This CDR3 spans 13 amino acids. CDR3 nucleotides: TGCGCCAGCAGCTTGGAGGGGTACGACGAGCAGTACTTC. It codes for CASSLEGYDEQYF.

This clonotype was recorded at least ten times. CDR3 nucleotides: TGCAGCGTTGAAGAACGTAGCGGGAATAAATACAATGAGCAGTTCTTC. Protein: CSVEERSGNKYNEQFF. This chain links TRBV29-1 with TRBJ2-1, with TRBD2 matching 8 bases. Trimming cost V 0 bases and J 4 bases; bases outside gene matches: 8. CDR1 is SQVTM, CDR2 ANQGSEA, per germline. This CDR3 is 16 amino acids long.

This clonotype was detected a few times. The rearrangement links TRBV24-1 to TRBJ1-2, with a possible D match to TRBD1 (5 bases). The CDR3 extends over 13 amino acids. The V and J ends lost 5 bases and 7 bases respectively, with 13 bases between them. The germline V gene encodes CDR1 KGHDR and CDR2 SFDVKD. CDR3: CATSASRGGGYTF. The CDR3 DNA follows: TGTGCCACCAGTGCTTCACGCGGGGGTGGCTACACCTTC.

The V call is TRBV6-2 or TRBV6-3, the J call TRBJ2-7; 13 nucleotides line up with TRBD2. Germline V gene data show CDR1 as MNHEY and CDR2 as SVGEGT. The CDR3 covers 15 residues. J was trimmed by 4 bases and V by 7 bases; bases with no gene match: 7. CDR3 sequence reads: CASTHRTSGSYEQYF. In DNA form, the CDR3 reads TGTGCCAGCACCCACAGGACTAGCGGGAGTTACGAGCAGTACTTC.

As regards this clonotype: At one end, the junction sequence differs from germline, possibly due to a read error. This chain connects TRBV13 to TRBJ1-3; TRBD1 is a possible D gene (6 bases). The CDR3 consists of 16 residues. The germline gives CDR1 PRHDT, CDR2 FYEKMQ (reference sequence). CDR3 amino acids: CVSSAGGRYSGNTIYF. The CDR3 DNA follows: TGTGTCAGCAGCGCGGGGGGGCGCTACTCTGGAAACACCATATATTTT. The full variable domain, its missing parts supplied by reference TRBV13 and TRBJ1-3, is AAGVIQSPRHLIKEKRETATLKCYPIPRHDTVYWYQQGPGQDPQFLISFYEKMQSDKGSIPDRFSAQQFSDYHSELNMSSLELGDSALYFCVSSAGGRYSGNTIYFGEGSWLTVV.

This clonotype was observed at least ten times. The V and J genes are TRBV6-1 and TRBJ2-1, with 7 bases that match TRBD2. This CDR3 is built from 16 residues. Losses at the gene ends were 0 bases for V and 10 bases for J; bases not matched to a gene: 12. Germline-derived CDR1 and CDR2 are MNHNS and SASEGT. The CDR3 region is CASSEAWRAREGEQFF. CDR3 DNA: TGTGCCAGCAGTGAAGCGTGGAGGGCCAGGGAGGGAGAGCAGTTCTTC.

This clonotype was observed many times. V is TRBV7-2 and J is TRBJ2-1, with 10 bases that match TRBD2. Germline V CDR1 and CDR2: SGHTA, FQGNSA. V was clipped by 4 bases and J by 7 bases; unmatched bases: 4. The CDR3 has 14 residues. In nucleotides, the CDR3 is TGTGCCAGCAGCTCTGGACTAGCGGTAAATGAGCAGTTCTTC. Amino acids: CASSSGLAVNEQFF.

The chain employs TRBV6-2 or TRBV6-3 and TRBJ2-7; 8 bases align to TRBD2. Trimming removed 5 bases from V and 2 bases from J; junction bases left unmatched: 11. Germline V gene sequence: CDR1 MNHEY, CDR2 SVGEGT. The CDR3 length is 16 residues. CDR3 in amino acids: CASSNPKREKAYEQYF. Written as DNA, the CDR3 is TGTGCCAGCAGTAACCCCAAGCGGGAGAAAGCCTACGAGCAGTACTTC.

This clonotype has ten or more counts. The chain couples TRBV7-2 to TRBJ1-2; 8 bases agree with TRBD1. The CDR3 consists of 12 residues. The trim removed 5 bases at V and 6 bases at J, leaving 2 bases unmatched. Germline V gene lookup returns CDR1 SGHTA and CDR2 FQGNSA. This CDR3 reads CASSGQGDGYTF. The CDR3 bases are TGTGCCAGCAGCGGACAGGGTGATGGCTACACCTTC. The whole variable domain, filled in from reference TRBV7-2 and TRBJ1-2, reads GAGVSQSPSNKVTEKGKDVELRCDPISGHTALYWYRQSLGQGLEFLIYFQGNSAPDKSGLPSDRFSAERTGGSVSTLTIQRTQQEDSAVYLCASSGQGDGYTFGSGTRLTVV.

This chain joins TRBV28 and TRBJ1-5; D call uncertain. Germline V CDR1 and CDR2: MDHEN, SYDVKM. V shed 1 base and J shed 2 bases, with 9 bases lying between them. The CDR3 has 15 amino acids. CDR3 residues: CASSLLLGGNQPQHF. In DNA, the CDR3 is TGTGCCAGCAGTTTATTGCTGGGTGGCAATCAGCCCCAGCATTTT.